These 16 T cell receptor beta chains share one sample of origin, sequenced in a study of regulatory T cells in long-lasting Graves disease. With iRepertoire HTBI primers and Arm-PCR of CDR3 regions, TCR beta libraries were built. One entry per CDR3 protein results from TCRdb running MiXCR on the multiplex PCR reads. Of 300,000 to 350,000 distinct CDR3 sequences listed, around a fifth are singletons. Time point defined: persistent/refractory GD, antithyroid drugs over 5 years with positive TRAb. With RNA extracted from PBMCs as input, the TCR library was made. Sequenced here: peripheral blood mononuclear cells (PBMCs), sampled when the disease was refractory, from a patient treated with antithyroid drugs. These receptors came from a female donor with Graves disease.

This clonotype was found a few times. CDR3 in DNA: TGTGCCAGTAGTATTGGAGGACCGGGCTACACCTTC. Protein product: CASSIGGPGYTF. The chain joins TRBV19 to TRBJ1-2; no clear D. CDR3 length: 12 amino acids. Looked up from germline, CDR1 is LNHDA and CDR2 is SQIVND (reference sequence). V was clipped by 3 bases and J by 8 bases, with 10 bases between them.

This clonotype was counted many times. The CDR3 bases are TGTGCCAGCAGAGCCGGGGGCGAGAGAGAAAAACTGTTTTTT. It is translated as CASRAGGEREKLFF. This rearrangement joins TRBV28 to TRBJ1-4; D is possibly TRBD1 (6 bases). CDR3 length equals 14 residues. Deletions cut 6 bases from V and 8 bases from J, with 16 bases between. CDR1 and CDR2 (germline): MDHEN, SYDVKM.

This clonotype was counted only a few times. This rearrangement joins TRBV29-1 to TRBJ1-3; D might be TRBD1 (6 bases). Trimming pared 7 bases from V and 2 bases from J, leaving 9 bases between. The V gene's germline CDR1 is SQVTM and CDR2 ANQGSEA. The CDR3 has 12 amino acids. The CDR3 bases are TGCAGCGCTACAGGGACTGGAAACACCATATATTTT. Amino acid sequence: CSATGTGNTIYF.

The J gene is TRBJ2-7, the V gene TRBV6-2 or TRBV6-3; D is unresolved. The germline V gene has CDR1 MNHEY and CDR2 SVGEGT. V shed 2 bases and J shed 9 bases, with 17 bases lying between them. The CDR3 runs 14 residues. CDR3 loop: CASSYTGSIAGQYF. CDR3 bases: TGTGCCAGCAGTTACACTGGCTCGATCGCTGGGCAGTACTTC.

There are many counts of this clonotype. The V gene is TRBV6-1, the J gene TRBJ1-2; D is perhaps TRBD1 (5 bases). V shed 1 base and J shed 3 bases, with 9 bases lying between them. Germline loops: CDR1 MNHNS, CDR2 SASEGT. CDR3 length: 14 amino acids. CDR3 residues: CASSEGGADYGYTF. The CDR3 region has the DNA TGTGCCAGCAGTGAAGGAGGGGCAGACTATGGCTACACCTTC.

This sequence joins TRBV11-2 and TRBJ2-1; the match to TRBD1 covers 7 bases. Trimming took 5 bases from V and 1 from J; bases not matched to a gene: 11. The CDR3 has 17 residues. Germline CDR1 and CDR2: SGHAT and FQNNGV. The CDR3 here is CASSKTGVSSSYNEQFF. The DNA of the CDR3 is TGTGCCAGCAGCAAAACAGGGGTTTCGAGTTCCTACAATGAGCAGTTCTTC.

In its sample, this clonotype was seen many times. The V call is TRBV6-2 or TRBV6-3, the J call TRBJ2-7; D is undetermined. Germline V gene sequence: CDR1 MNHEY, CDR2 SVGEGT. V shed 1 base and J shed 2 bases, with 9 bases lying between them. The length of the CDR3 is 14 residues. Here the CDR3 reads CASSYYPGAYEQYF. The CDR3 bases are TGTGCCAGCAGTTACTACCCCGGCGCCTACGAGCAGTACTTC.

This chain uses TRBV12-5 with TRBJ1-6; D gene ambiguous. Germline CDR1 is LGHNT and CDR2 is FRNRAP. The CDR3 runs to 12 residues. V dropped 4 bases and J dropped 8 bases, with 6 bases sitting between them. CDR3 nucleotides: TGTGCTAGTGGTTCCGTCTATTCACCCCTCCACTTT. This gives the protein CASGSVYSPLHF.

About this clonotype: Germline is not matched at one junction end, which may reflect a read error. J is TRBJ2-1 and V is TRBV7-2; the D gene could be TRBD1 or TRBD2 (5 bases each). Germline V gene lookup returns CDR1 SGHTA and CDR2 FQGNSA. The CDR3 extends over 13 amino acids. CDR3 DNA: TGTGCCAGCAGCTTAGCGGAGTGGAGCTGGGGGTCCTTC. Its protein is CASSLAEWSWGSF.

This clonotype came up many times. The chain has TRBV6-5 and TRBJ1-1, with a weak D call TRBD1 (6 bases). Trimming shortened V by 2 bases and J by 3 bases, and 10 bases separated the two germline ends. The length of the CDR3 is 14 residues. Germline V gene sequence: CDR1 MNHEY, CDR2 SVGAGI. The CDR3 is CASSYVDSYTEAFF. DNA of the CDR3: TGTGCCAGCAGTTACGTGGACAGTTACACTGAAGCTTTCTTT.

This clonotype was observed many times. The chain uses TRBV13 and TRBJ1-2; D is perhaps TRBD1 (5 bases). CDR1 is PRHDT, CDR2 FYEKMQ, per germline (reference sequence). The CDR3 is 13 residues long. Trimming removed 1 base at V and 6 bases at J, with 9 bases between. CDR3 in DNA: TGTGCCAGCAGCTTAGTGGCAGGGAATGGCTACACCTTC. This sequence encodes CASSLVAGNGYTF.

At least ten counts were recorded for this clonotype. This rearrangement joins TRBV28 to TRBJ2-2; 7 nucleotides line up with TRBD2. The CDR3 covers 16 residues. After removal of 4 bases from V and 5 bases from J, the junction contained 10 bases not matched to a gene. Germline CDR1 MDHEN, CDR2 SYDVKM. The CDR3: CASSSLREAMTGELFF. The CDR3 region has the DNA TGTGCCAGCAGTTCGCTACGGGAGGCGATGACCGGGGAGCTGTTTTTT. Full variable domain (rest looked up from reference TRBV28 and TRBJ2-2): DVKVTQSSRYLVKRTGEKVFLECVQDMDHENMFWYRQDPGLGLRLIYFSYDVKMKEKGDIPEGYSVSREKKERFSLILESASTNQTSMYLCASSSLREAMTGELFFGEGSRLTVL.

This clonotype showed up many times. The chain joins TRBV3-1 to TRBJ1-5; D not resolved. CDR1 and CDR2 (germline): LGHDT, YNNKEL (reference sequence). CDR3 size: 15 residues. Trimming cost V 3 bases and J 3 bases, with 12 bases left between them. This CDR3 reads CASSHHERPNQPQHF. The CDR3 coding sequence is TGTGCCAGCAGCCACCATGAACGGCCCAATCAGCCCCAGCATTTT.

This clonotype has a count of ten or more. V usage is TRBV29-1 and J usage is TRBJ2-5, with 7 bases that match TRBD1. V shed 6 bases, J shed 5 bases, and the junction held 15 bases outside the gene matches. CDR1 and CDR2 (germline): SQVTM, ANQGSEA. CDR3 length: 15 amino acids. DNA of the CDR3: TGCAGCGTGGGGGCGAGGGGGCTTACTTCCGAGACCCAGTACTTC. Its translation is CSVGARGLTSETQYF. Drawing the rest from reference TRBV29-1 and TRBJ2-5, the complete variable domain is SAVISQKPSRDICQRGTSLTIQCQVDSQVTMMFWYRQQPGQSLTLIATANQGSEATYESGFVIDKFPISRPNLTFSTLTVSNMSPEDSSIYLCSVGARGLTSETQYFGPGTRLLVL.

There are many counts of this clonotype. The rearrangement uses TRBV7-2 and TRBJ1-2; 7 nucleotides line up with TRBD1. V was clipped by 5 bases and J by 4 bases; unmatched bases: 1. CDR1 is SGHTA and CDR2 is FQGNSA in the germline V gene. The CDR3 contains 12 residues. DNA of the CDR3: TGTGCCAGCAGCCGGGACAGCTATGGCTACACCTTC. It specifies CASSRDSYGYTF.

This clonotype turned up a few times. The V call is TRBV3-1, the J call TRBJ1-6; D is unresolved. The CDR3 is 14 residues long. Trimming took 1 base from V and 7 from J, leaving 8 bases between them. Germline V CDR1 and CDR2: LGHDT, YNNKEL (reference sequence). CDR3 in amino acids: CASSQGLRNSPLHF. In nucleotides, the CDR3 is TGTGCCAGCAGCCAAGGTCTGAGGAATTCACCCCTCCACTTT.